These 10 T cell receptor beta chains were sequenced from one sample in a study of response to subunit inactivated influenza vaccine. TCRdb independently ran MiXCR on the RT-PCR reads; one entry per CDR3 protein. In the table there are hundreds of thousands of distinct CDR3 sequences, 11% to 15% of which are singletons. The material sequenced was PBMCs from blood, taken 14 to 15 days before vaccination. The origin of the receptors is a man over 45 who received an inactivated influenza vaccine.

The gene calls are TRBV3-1 and TRBJ2-3, with D possibly matching TRBD1 (5 bases). The CDR3 is made up of 15 amino acids. Trimming shortened V by 4 bases and J by 0 bases, and 11 bases separated the two germline ends. The germline V gene has CDR1 LGHDT and CDR2 YNNKEL (reference sequence). The CDR3 spells CASSPMTASTDTQYF. The CDR3 DNA reads TGTGCCAGCAGCCCAATGACAGCTAGCACAGATACGCAGTATTTT.

This clonotype has only a few counts. V gene TRBV20-1 combines with J gene TRBJ1-6; D might be TRBD1 (6 bases). The germline V gene has CDR1 DFQATT and CDR2 SNEGSKA (reference sequence). Trimming cost V 3 bases and J 7 bases, with 16 bases left between them. This CDR3 has 15 amino acids. The CDR3 region has the DNA TGCAGTGCTAGGTCCCGGGACACCACGAATTCACCCCTCCACTTT. It translates to CSARSRDTTNSPLHF.

The chain joins TRBV3-1 to TRBJ1-2; D ambiguous. Germline-derived CDR1 and CDR2 are LGHDT and YNNKEL (reference sequence). The CDR3 sequence is 11 residues long. V was trimmed by 0 bases and J by 7 bases, leaving 3 bases between them. CDR3 loop: CASSQESGYTF. The CDR3 nucleotides are TGTGCCAGCAGCCAAGAGTCTGGCTACACCTTC.

This clonotype showed up just a few times. The V gene is TRBV6-5, the J gene TRBJ2-1; unclear D gene. With 0 bases removed from V and 8 bases from J, the gap between germline ends came to 14 bases. The CDR3 sequence is 15 residues long. CDR1 is MNHEY and CDR2 is SVGAGI in the germline V gene. The CDR3 DNA reads as TGTGCCAGCAGTTACTCGATGGGCACCCAGTATGAGCAGTTCTTC. Protein product: CASSYSMGTQYEQFF.

This CDR3 reads CASSEYGQGARTEAFF. The CDR3 coding sequence is TGTGCCAGCAGTGAATATGGTCAGGGGGCGCGGACTGAAGCTTTCTTT. The chain is built from TRBV25-1 and TRBJ1-1; 8 nucleotides agree with TRBD1. The CDR3 is 16 amino acids. Losses at the gene ends were 0 bases for V and 5 bases for J; bases not matched to a gene: 8. The germline CDR1 and CDR2 sequences are MGHDK and SYGVNS.

The chain recombines TRBV11-2 with TRBJ2-3; D not resolved. This CDR3 region has 14 residues. V was cut by 1 base and J by 2 bases, with 7 bases left in between. CDR1 is SGHAT and CDR2 is FQNNGV in the germline V gene. The DNA of the CDR3 is TGTGCCAGCAGCTTAGGACGGTACACAGATACGCAGTATTTT. As protein: CASSLGRYTDTQYF.

The J gene is TRBJ1-6, the V gene TRBV12-3 or TRBV12-4; no clear D gene. The CDR3 runs 12 residues. The ends were cut back, 8 bases at V and 9 bases at J, with 11 bases in the middle. Written as DNA, the CDR3 is TGTGCCAGCTTCGTGACGGGTTCACCCCTCCACTTT. This codes for CASFVTGSPLHF.

This clonotype has only one observation. The chain recombines TRBV21-1 with TRBJ2-2; TRBD1, as called in the table, went unchecked against the DNA. TRBV21-1 represents a pseudogene. The CDR3 is 16 residues long. The chain's CDR3 is CASSAPDRDGTGELFF. CDR3 DNA: TGTGCCAGCAGCGCTCCAGACAGGGATGGCACCGGGGAGCTGTTTTTT.

This clonotype has only a few counts. The CDR3 sequence: CSARDLGKNTEAFF. The CDR3 DNA sequence: TGCAGTGCTAGAGATTTAGGGAAGAACACTGAAGCTTTCTTT. This sequence joins TRBV20-1 and TRBJ1-1; D ambiguous. CDR3 length: 14 residues. Germline CDR1 reads DFQATT; CDR2 reads SNEGSKA (reference sequence). V lost 0 bases and J lost 1, with 9 bases in between.

The chain recombines TRBV3-1 with TRBJ2-4, with D possibly being TRBD1 or TRBD2 (5 bases each). This CDR3 has 16 residues. CDR1 is LGHDT, CDR2 YNNKEL, per germline (reference sequence). Trimming left V 1 base short and J 4 bases short, with 14 bases between. The CDR3 DNA reads as TGTGCCAGCAGCCAAGTTCGCTCTGGGGGTAAAAACATTCAGTACTTC. This codes for CASSQVRSGGKNIQYF.